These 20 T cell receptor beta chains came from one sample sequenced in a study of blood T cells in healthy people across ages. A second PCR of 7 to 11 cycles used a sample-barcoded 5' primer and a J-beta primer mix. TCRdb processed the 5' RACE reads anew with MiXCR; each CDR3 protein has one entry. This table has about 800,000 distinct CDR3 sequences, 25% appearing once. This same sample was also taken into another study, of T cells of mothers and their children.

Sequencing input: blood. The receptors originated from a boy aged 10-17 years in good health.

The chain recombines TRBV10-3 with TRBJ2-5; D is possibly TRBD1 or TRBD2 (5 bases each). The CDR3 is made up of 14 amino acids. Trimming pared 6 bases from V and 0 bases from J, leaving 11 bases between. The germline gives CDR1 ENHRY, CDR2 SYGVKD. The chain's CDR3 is CAIRMGRNQETQYF. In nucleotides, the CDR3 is TGTGCCATCAGGATGGGACGAAACCAAGAGACCCAGTACTTC.

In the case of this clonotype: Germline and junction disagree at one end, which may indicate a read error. CDR3 DNA: TGCGCCAGCAGCTTGGGACAATGGGCGGACTACGAGCAGCACTTC. It encodes CASSLGQWADYEQHF. The chain is built from TRBV5-1 and TRBJ2-7, with TRBD2 as a possible D gene (6 bases). Germline loops: CDR1 SGHRS, CDR2 YFSETQ. The CDR3 is made up of 15 amino acids.

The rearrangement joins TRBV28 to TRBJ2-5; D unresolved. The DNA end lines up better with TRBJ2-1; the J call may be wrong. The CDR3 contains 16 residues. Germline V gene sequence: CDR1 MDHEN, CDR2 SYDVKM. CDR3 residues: CASSSSRPGSVDEQFF. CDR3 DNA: TGTGCCAGCAGCTCCTCCCGCCCGGGTAGTGTCGATGAGCAGTTCTTC.

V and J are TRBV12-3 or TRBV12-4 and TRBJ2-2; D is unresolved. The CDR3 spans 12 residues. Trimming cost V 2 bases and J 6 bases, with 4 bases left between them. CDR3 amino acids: CASSLIPGELFF. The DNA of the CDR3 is TGTGCCAGCAGTTTAATCCCCGGGGAGCTGTTTTTT.

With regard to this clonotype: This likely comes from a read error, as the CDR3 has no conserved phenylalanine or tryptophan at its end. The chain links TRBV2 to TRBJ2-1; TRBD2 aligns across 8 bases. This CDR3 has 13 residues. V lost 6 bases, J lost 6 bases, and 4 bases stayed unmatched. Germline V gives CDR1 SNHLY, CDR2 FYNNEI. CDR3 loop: CASRVAGINEQFL. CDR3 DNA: TGTGCCAGCAGAGTAGCGGGAATCAATGAGCAGTTCCTC.

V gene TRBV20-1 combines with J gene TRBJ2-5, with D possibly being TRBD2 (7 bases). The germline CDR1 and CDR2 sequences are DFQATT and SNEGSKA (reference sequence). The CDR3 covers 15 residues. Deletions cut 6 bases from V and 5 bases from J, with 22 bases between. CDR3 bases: TGCAGTGCCCAAGGGGGGGCTAGCGACGCGGAGACCCAGTACTTC. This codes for CSAQGGASDAETQYF.

The CDR3 nucleotides read TGTGCCAGCAGTTTTTCTAGCGGGACTAGCACAGATACGCAGTATTTT. It yields the protein CASSFSSGTSTDTQYF. The rearrangement links TRBV27 to TRBJ2-3, with 9 bases matching TRBD2. The CDR3 runs to 16 residues. The ends lost 3 bases at V and 0 bases at J; junction bases unmatched: 4. Germline V gene data show CDR1 as MNHEY and CDR2 as SMNVEV (reference sequence).

CDR3 nucleotide sequence: TGTGCCAGCAGCTCGACGCTCACTAGCGGCGAGCAGTACTTC. This codes for CASSSTLTSGEQYF. The rearrangement uses TRBV12-3 or TRBV12-4 and TRBJ2-7; 8 bases are shared with TRBD2. The CDR3 covers 14 residues. Trimming took 6 bases from V and 6 from J; bases not matched to a gene: 10.

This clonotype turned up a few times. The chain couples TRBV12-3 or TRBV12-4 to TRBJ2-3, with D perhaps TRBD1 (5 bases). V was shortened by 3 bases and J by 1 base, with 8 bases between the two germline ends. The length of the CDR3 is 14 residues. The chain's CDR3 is CASSFVQGTDTQYF. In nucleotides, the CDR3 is TGTGCCAGCAGTTTTGTACAGGGCACAGATACGCAGTATTTT.

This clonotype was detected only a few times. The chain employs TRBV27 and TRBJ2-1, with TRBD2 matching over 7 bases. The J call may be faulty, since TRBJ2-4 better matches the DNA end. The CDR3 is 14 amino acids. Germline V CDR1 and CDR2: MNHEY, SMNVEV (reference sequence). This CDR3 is CASSLRGSKNIQYF. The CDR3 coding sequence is TGTGCCAGCAGTTTACGCGGGAGCAAAAACATTCAGTACTTC.

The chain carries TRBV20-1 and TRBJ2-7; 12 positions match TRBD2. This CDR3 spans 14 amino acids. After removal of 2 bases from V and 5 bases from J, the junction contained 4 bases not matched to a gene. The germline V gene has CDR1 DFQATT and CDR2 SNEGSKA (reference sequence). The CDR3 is CSARTTSGRDEQYF. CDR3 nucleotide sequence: TGCAGTGCTAGAACGACTAGCGGGAGAGACGAGCAGTACTTC.

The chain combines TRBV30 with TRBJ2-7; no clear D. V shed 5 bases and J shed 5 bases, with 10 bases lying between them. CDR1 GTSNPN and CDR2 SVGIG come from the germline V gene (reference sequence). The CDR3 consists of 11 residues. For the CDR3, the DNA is TGTGCCTGGGGGCCAGCACACGAGCAGTACTTC. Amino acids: CAWGPAHEQYF.

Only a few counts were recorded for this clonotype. The CDR3 loop reads CASSWSGFRPYEQYF. The DNA of the CDR3 is TGTGCCAGCAGCTGGTCAGGGTTTAGGCCTTACGAGCAGTACTTC. V and J are TRBV28 and TRBJ2-7; tentatively, D is TRBD1 (5 bases). Trimming cost V 6 bases and J 4 bases, with 19 bases left between them. The CDR3 has 15 amino acids. Germline V CDR1 and CDR2: MDHEN, SYDVKM.

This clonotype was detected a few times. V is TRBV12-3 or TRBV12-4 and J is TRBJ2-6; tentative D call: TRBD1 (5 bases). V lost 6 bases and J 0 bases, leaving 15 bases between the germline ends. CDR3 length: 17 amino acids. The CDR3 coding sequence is TGTGCCAGCAGCCAACAGGCGACTCGCTCTGGGGCCAACGTCCTGACTTTC. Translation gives CASSQQATRSGANVLTF.

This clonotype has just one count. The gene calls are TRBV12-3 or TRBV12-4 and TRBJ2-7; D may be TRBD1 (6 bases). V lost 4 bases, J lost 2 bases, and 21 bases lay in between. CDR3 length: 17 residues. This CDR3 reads CASSSRTDKRFTYEQYF. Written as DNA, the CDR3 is TGTGCCAGCAGTTCTAGGACAGACAAACGCTTCACCTACGAGCAGTACTTC.

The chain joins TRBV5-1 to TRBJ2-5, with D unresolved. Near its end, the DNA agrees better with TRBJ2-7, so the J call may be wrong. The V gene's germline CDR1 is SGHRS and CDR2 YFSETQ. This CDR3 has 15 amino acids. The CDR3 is CASSLVPGQSYEQYF. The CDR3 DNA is TGCGCCAGCAGCTTGGTGCCAGGCCAATCCTACGAGCAGTACTTC.

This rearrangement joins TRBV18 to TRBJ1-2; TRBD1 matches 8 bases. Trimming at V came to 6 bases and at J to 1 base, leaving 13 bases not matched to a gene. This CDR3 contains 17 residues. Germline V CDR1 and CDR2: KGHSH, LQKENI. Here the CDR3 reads CASSLSIETGDNYGYTF. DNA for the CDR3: TGTGCCAGCTCGCTCTCCATTGAGACAGGGGATAACTATGGCTACACCTTC.

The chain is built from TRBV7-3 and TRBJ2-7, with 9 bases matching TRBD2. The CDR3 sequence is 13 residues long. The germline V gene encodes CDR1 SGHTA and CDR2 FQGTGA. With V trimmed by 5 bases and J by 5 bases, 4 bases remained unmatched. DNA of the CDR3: TGTGCCAGCAGCCTTAGCGGGAGTAACGAGCAGTACTTC. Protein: CASSLSGSNEQYF.

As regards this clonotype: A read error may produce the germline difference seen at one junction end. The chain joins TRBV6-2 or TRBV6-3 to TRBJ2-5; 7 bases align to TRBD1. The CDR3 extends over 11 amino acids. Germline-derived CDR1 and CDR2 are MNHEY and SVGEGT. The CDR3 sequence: CASSYPGQVVF. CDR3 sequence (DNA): TGTGCCAGCAGTTACCCTGGACAGGTGGTCTTC.

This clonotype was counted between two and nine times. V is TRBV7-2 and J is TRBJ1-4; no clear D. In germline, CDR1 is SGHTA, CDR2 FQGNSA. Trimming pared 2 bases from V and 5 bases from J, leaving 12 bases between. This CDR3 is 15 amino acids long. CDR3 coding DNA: TGTGCCAGCAGCTTAAGAGGGTCCTTGAATGAAAAACTGTTTTTT. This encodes CASSLRGSLNEKLFF.